One sample yielded the 29 T cell receptor beta chains listed below, sequenced in a study of cytomegalovirus exposure and HLA in healthy donors. PCR amplification relied on 60 Vbeta primers (plus 13 Jbeta primers). The method was immunoSEQ multiplex PCR; TCRdb's version includes in-frame clones alone and lacks a portion of them. The repertoire holds fewer than 350,000 clones, with 85% to 90% as singletons. The sample consisted of PBMCs. These receptors all stem from a woman aged 18-30 years in good health and CMV-seronegative.

V is TRBV4-1 and J is TRBJ1-4; D is possibly TRBD1 (5 bases). CDR1 is MGHRA and CDR2 is YSYEKL in the germline V gene. The V and J ends lost 3 bases and 3 bases respectively, with 11 bases between them. There are 15 residues in the CDR3. The CDR3 loop is CASSHAGLANEKLFF. CDR3 in DNA: TGCGCCAGCAGCCATGCAGGGTTGGCTAATGAAAAACTGTTTTTT.

The chain recombines TRBV2 with TRBJ2-1; 8 positions match TRBD2. This CDR3 has 15 residues. The trim removed 3 bases at V and 4 bases at J, leaving 5 bases unmatched. Germline CDR1 and CDR2: SNHLY and FYNNEI. The CDR3 loop reads CASSDSGGDYNEQFF. The CDR3 DNA sequence: TGTGCCAGCAGTGATTCCGGGGGGGATTACAATGAGCAGTTCTTC.

V is TRBV7-2 and J is TRBJ1-1; no clear D. This CDR3 is built from 12 residues. From germline, CDR1 is SGHTA and CDR2 FQGNSA. Trimming removed 3 bases from V and 1 base from J, with 3 bases in between. In DNA form, the CDR3 reads TGTGCCAGCAGCTTCTCGAACACTGAAGCTTTCTTT. It codes for CASSFSNTEAFF.

The J gene is TRBJ2-3, the V gene TRBV25-1, with D perhaps matching TRBD2 (5 bases). Germline CDR1 MGHDK, CDR2 SYGVNS. The CDR3 has 14 residues. With 1 base removed from V and 5 bases from J, the gap between germline ends came to 10 bases. Here the CDR3 reads CASSEFRGRDTQYF. CDR3 DNA sequence: TGTGCCAGCAGTGAATTCAGAGGGAGAGATACGCAGTATTTT.

The rearrangement uses TRBV15 and TRBJ1-2, with D uncertain. CDR1 is LNHNV, CDR2 YYDKDF, per germline (reference sequence). Trimming shortened V by 0 bases and J by 6 bases, and 11 bases separated the two germline ends. The CDR3 is made up of 14 amino acids. The DNA of the CDR3 is TGTGCCACCAGCAGAGATCGAACAGCGGATGGCTACACCTTC. Protein: CATSRDRTADGYTF.

The genes are TRBV7-8 and TRBJ2-5; 7 bases fit TRBD2. This CDR3 is 12 amino acids long. J gave up 4 bases and V 7 bases, and 3 bases lay outside the gene matches. The germline CDR1 and CDR2 sequences are SGHVS and FQNEAQ. CDR3: CASNGGGETQYF. The CDR3 bases are TGTGCCAGCAACGGCGGGGGAGAGACCCAGTACTTC.

A word on this clone: At one end, the junction sequence differs from germline, possibly due to a read error. The chain links TRBV7-9 to TRBJ1-1; D is ambiguous. CDR1 and CDR2 from the germline V gene are SEHNR and FQNEAQ (reference sequence). This CDR3 spans 16 amino acids. The CDR3 bases are TGTTCCAGCAGCTTAAGCGCCTCAGAGATGAACACTGAAGCTTTCTTT. Residues: CSSSLSASEMNTEAFF. The variable domain in full, with the rest retrieved from reference TRBV7-9 and TRBJ1-1, is DTGVSQNPRHKITKRGQNVTFRCDPISEHNRLYWYRQTLGQGPEFLTYFQNEAQLEKSRLLSDRFSAERPKGSFSTLEIQRTEQGDSAMYLCSSSLSASEMNTEAFFGQGTRLTVV.

The chain links TRBV15 to TRBJ1-2; 7 bases match TRBD1. The CDR3 contains 18 residues. V shed 4 bases and J 1 base; nucleotides not matched to a gene: 15. Germline CDR1 reads LNHNV; CDR2 reads YYDKDF (reference sequence). CDR3 loop: CATSKGQAATNNNYGYTF. CDR3 coding DNA: TGTGCCACCAGCAAAGGACAGGCGGCCACTAATAATAACTATGGCTACACCTTC.

Only one count was recorded for this clone. The V call is TRBV11-2, the J call TRBJ2-1; D is ambiguous. Germline V CDR1 and CDR2: SGHAT, FQNNGV. The CDR3 is made up of 13 amino acids. V shed 5 bases and J shed 6 bases, with 11 bases lying between them. DNA for the CDR3: TGTGCCAGCAGCCCGGGTTCGGTCAATGAGCAGTTCTTC. It yields the protein CASSPGSVNEQFF.

The V gene is TRBV28, the J gene TRBJ1-3; D remains unclear. Germline values: CDR1 MDHEN, CDR2 SYDVKM. CDR3 length: 12 residues. Trimming stripped 8 bases from V and 3 bases from J, with 8 bases between. The CDR3 reads CASREGGNTIYF. CDR3 DNA: TGTGCCAGCCGGGAGGGTGGAAACACCATATATTTT.

The chain uses TRBV5-4 and TRBJ2-7; D is unclear. Deletions cut 4 bases from V and 0 bases from J, with 5 bases between. This CDR3 region has 12 residues. CDR1 and CDR2 from the germline V gene are SGHNT and YYREEE (reference sequence). CDR3 nucleotide sequence: TGTGCCAGCAGCGCGAGCTCCTACGAGCAGTACTTC. The encoded protein is CASSASSYEQYF.

This clone has just one count. The CDR3 sequence: CASSPSALAGGRRDTQYF. The CDR3 nucleotides read TGTGCCAGCAGCCCCTCCGCCTTAGCGGGGGGTAGACGAGATACGCAGTATTTT. This chain joins TRBV7-2 and TRBJ2-3; 10 bases align to TRBD2. CDR1 is SGHTA, CDR2 FQGNSA, per germline. This CDR3 has 18 residues. V was clipped by 5 bases and J by 5 bases; unmatched bases: 16.

Worth noting for this clone: The junction and the germline gene differ at one end; a read error may be behind it. The chain carries TRBV7-9 and TRBJ1-2; 10 bases match TRBD1. There are 15 residues in the CDR3. CDR1 is SEHNR and CDR2 is FQNEAQ in the germline V gene (reference sequence). The CDR3 DNA sequence: TGTGCCAGCAGCTTAGCGGCGACAGGGGGCTATGGCCACACCTTC. Translating it yields CASSLAATGGYGHTF.

This chain links TRBV6-4 with TRBJ1-6, with D tentatively TRBD1 (6 bases). V was pared by 2 bases and J by 6 bases, with 11 bases between. This CDR3 spans 15 amino acids. Germline CDR1 and CDR2: MRHNA and SNTAGT. The CDR3 here is CASSDTGSSNSPLHF. For the CDR3, the DNA is TGTGCCAGCAGTGACACAGGGTCTAGTAATTCACCCCTCCACTTT.

The chain links TRBV2 to TRBJ2-7; perhaps TRBD1 as D (5 bases). V was trimmed by 6 bases and J by 3 bases, leaving 9 bases between them. CDR1 is SNHLY and CDR2 is FYNNEI in the germline V gene. The CDR3 loop spans 12 amino acids. As DNA, the CDR3 is TGTGCCAGCAGAGGACAACTCTACGAGCAGTACTTC. Amino acid sequence: CASRGQLYEQYF.

This chain uses TRBV5-1 with TRBJ1-1; no clear D. Per germline, CDR1 SGHRS and CDR2 YFSETQ. The CDR3 extends over 13 amino acids. The V end was cut by 2 bases, the J end by 7 bases, with 12 bases between. CDR3 DNA: TGCGCCAGCAGCTTACGCGGGGATGTTGAAGCTTTCTTT. This gives the protein CASSLRGDVEAFF.

This chain connects TRBV19 to TRBJ2-5, with TRBD2 matching over 8 bases. J lost 5 bases, V lost 1 base, and 6 bases had no gene match. The V gene's germline CDR1 is LNHDA and CDR2 SQIVND (reference sequence). The CDR3 sequence is 15 residues long. The CDR3 DNA follows: TGTGCCAGTAGTATAGTCGGGGGGGCCCTGGAGACCCAGTACTTC. It yields the protein CASSIVGGALETQYF.

CDR3: CASSEEAQGTQYF. CDR3 in DNA: TGTGCCAGCAGTGAAGAGGCTCAGGGGACCCAGTACTTC. The V call is TRBV2, the J call TRBJ2-5; possible D gene TRBD1, 5 bases. The CDR3 loop spans 13 amino acids. Looked up from germline, CDR1 is SNHLY and CDR2 is FYNNEI. Trimming took 1 base from V and 7 from J, leaving 10 bases between them.

The V and J genes are TRBV2 and TRBJ2-4; D is perhaps TRBD1 (6 bases). Germline V CDR1 and CDR2: SNHLY, FYNNEI. This CDR3 contains 19 residues. The ends were cut back, 6 bases at V and 0 bases at J, with 24 bases in the middle. The CDR3 protein is CASRTPRGVQGLAKNIQYF. The CDR3 nucleotides are TGTGCCAGCAGAACCCCCAGGGGAGTCCAAGGGCTAGCCAAAAACATTCAGTACTTC.

This clone has just a few counts. The rearrangement joins TRBV6-1 to TRBJ1-3, with 7 positions matching TRBD1. The CDR3 contains 17 residues. With 1 base clipped from V and 0 bases from J, the junction kept 6 bases outside the gene matches. Germline values: CDR1 MNHNS, CDR2 SASEGT. This CDR3 is CASSEGYGDSSGNTIYF. The CDR3 DNA reads TGTGCCAGCAGTGAAGGCTACGGGGACAGCTCTGGAAACACCATATATTTT.

The rearrangement links TRBV11-2 to TRBJ1-2; D is ambiguous. CDR1 SGHAT and CDR2 FQNNGV come from the germline V gene. The CDR3 extends over 16 amino acids. The V end was cut by 5 bases, the J end by 6 bases, with 22 bases between. CDR3 loop: CASSHTSGSRRDGYTF. The CDR3 nucleotides are TGTGCCAGCAGCCATACCTCCGGATCTCGGAGAGATGGCTACACCTTC.

This chain uses TRBV5-6 with TRBJ1-6, with D hard to call. V was shortened by 3 bases and J by 14 bases, with 24 bases between the two germline ends. CDR3 length: 16 residues. The germline V gene has CDR1 SGHDT and CDR2 YYEEEE. The CDR3 region has the DNA TGTGCCAGCAGCTCCGGTCCAGACACATCTGGGAGGGCCCTCCACTTT. This sequence encodes CASSSGPDTSGRALHF.

This CDR3 is CASSITRQANYGYTF. DNA of the CDR3: TGTGCCAGTAGTATTACCCGACAGGCAAACTATGGCTACACCTTC. The rearrangement links TRBV19 to TRBJ1-2; D may be TRBD1 (6 bases). The CDR3 contains 15 residues. Germline assignment: CDR1 LNHDA and CDR2 SQIVND (reference sequence). The V and J ends lost 3 bases and 2 bases respectively, with 13 bases between them.

The rearrangement uses TRBV11-2 and TRBJ1-5; a possible D gene is TRBD1 (6 bases). CDR3 length: 13 residues. Trimming shortened V by 3 bases and J by 8 bases, and 11 bases separated the two germline ends. CDR1 is SGHAT, CDR2 FQNNGV, per germline. In DNA, the CDR3 is TGTGCCAGCAGCTTGGGGGGGCCCAAGCCCCAGCATTTT. Translation gives CASSLGGPKPQHF.

V and J are TRBV6-5 and TRBJ2-1; D may be TRBD2 (6 bases). The CDR3 is made up of 15 amino acids. Germline CDR1 reads MNHEY; CDR2 reads SVGAGI. Trimming removed 5 bases from V and 7 bases from J, with 18 bases in between. The CDR3 bases are TGTGCCAGCAGTGCCGGGACTCCTGCGGGGAATGAGCAGTTCTTC. Its translation: CASSAGTPAGNEQFF.

CDR3 DNA sequence: TGTGCCAGCAGCCGGGACAGGGATAATTCACCCCTCCACTTT. Amino acid sequence: CASSRDRDNSPLHF. The V gene is TRBV7-9, the J gene TRBJ1-6, with 9 bases aligning to TRBD1. The germline gives CDR1 SEHNR, CDR2 FQNEAQ (reference sequence). The CDR3 consists of 14 residues. Trimming took 5 bases from V and 5 from J; bases not matched to a gene: 1.

This chain links TRBV19 with TRBJ1-5; D not certain. V lost 5 bases and J 2 bases, leaving 10 bases between the germline ends. Per germline, CDR1 LNHDA and CDR2 SQIVND (reference sequence). This CDR3 is built from 14 residues. The CDR3 spells CASSLSEGNQPQHF. For the CDR3, the DNA is TGTGCCAGTAGTCTGTCGGAGGGCAATCAGCCCCAGCATTTT.

This clone has a handful of counts. The chain employs TRBV5-1 and TRBJ2-5; 9 bases agree with TRBD2. The CDR3 extends over 15 amino acids. CDR1 and CDR2 from the germline V gene are SGHRS and YFSETQ. Unmatched junction bases numbered 6, after V lost 4 bases and J lost 2 bases. CDR3: CASSAGTSTQETQYF. The CDR3 DNA sequence: TGCGCCAGCAGCGCCGGGACTAGCACACAAGAGACCCAGTACTTC. The variable domain in full, with the rest retrieved from reference TRBV5-1 and TRBJ2-5, is KAGVTQTPRYLIKTRGQQVTLSCSPISGHRSVSWYQQTPGQGLQFLFEYFSETQRNKGNFPGRFSGRQFSNSRSEMNVSTLELGDSALYLCASSAGTSTQETQYFGPGTRLLVL.

The chain uses TRBV6-1 and TRBJ1-2; 7 bases line up with TRBD1. Germline V gene sequence: CDR1 MNHNS, CDR2 SASEGT. V was clipped by 4 bases and J by 5 bases; unmatched bases: 13. This CDR3 is built from 16 residues. CDR3 sequence reads: CASSAITGAVIYGYTF. DNA for the CDR3: TGTGCCAGCAGTGCTATTACAGGGGCCGTTATATATGGCTACACCTTC.